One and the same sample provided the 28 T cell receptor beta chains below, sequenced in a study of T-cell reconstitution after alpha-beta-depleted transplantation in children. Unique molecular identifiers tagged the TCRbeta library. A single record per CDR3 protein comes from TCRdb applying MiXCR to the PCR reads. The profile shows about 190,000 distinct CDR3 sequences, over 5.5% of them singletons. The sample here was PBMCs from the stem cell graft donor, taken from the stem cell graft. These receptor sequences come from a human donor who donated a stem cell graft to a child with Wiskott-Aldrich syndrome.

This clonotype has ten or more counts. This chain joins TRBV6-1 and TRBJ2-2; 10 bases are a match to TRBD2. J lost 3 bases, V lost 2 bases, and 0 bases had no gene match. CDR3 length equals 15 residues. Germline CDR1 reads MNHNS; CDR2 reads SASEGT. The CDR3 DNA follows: TGTGCCAGCAGTGAACTAGCGGGGGACACCGGGGAGCTGTTTTTT. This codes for CASSELAGDTGELFF.

Here the CDR3 DNA reads TGCAGTGCTGGCCTCACGAGCTCCTACAATGAGCAGTTCTTC. This translates into CSAGLTSSYNEQFF. This chain joins TRBV20-1 and TRBJ2-1; D is unresolved. Trimming cost V 5 bases and J 0 bases, with 11 bases left between them. Germline V CDR1 and CDR2: DFQATT, SNEGSKA (reference sequence). This CDR3 has 14 residues.

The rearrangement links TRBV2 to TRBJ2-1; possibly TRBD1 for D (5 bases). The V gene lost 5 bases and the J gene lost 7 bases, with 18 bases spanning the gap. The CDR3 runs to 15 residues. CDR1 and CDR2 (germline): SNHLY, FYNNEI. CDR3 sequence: CASSSDEKGYNEQFF. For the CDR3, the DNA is TGTGCCAGCAGTTCTGACGAGAAGGGGTATAATGAGCAGTTCTTC.

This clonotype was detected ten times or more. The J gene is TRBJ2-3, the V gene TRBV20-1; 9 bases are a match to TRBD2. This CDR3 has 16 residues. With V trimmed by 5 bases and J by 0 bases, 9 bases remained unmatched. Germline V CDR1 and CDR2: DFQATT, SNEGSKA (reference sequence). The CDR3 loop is CSARLLAGRSTDTQYF. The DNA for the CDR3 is TGCAGTGCTCGACTCCTAGCGGGGAGAAGCACAGATACGCAGTATTTT.

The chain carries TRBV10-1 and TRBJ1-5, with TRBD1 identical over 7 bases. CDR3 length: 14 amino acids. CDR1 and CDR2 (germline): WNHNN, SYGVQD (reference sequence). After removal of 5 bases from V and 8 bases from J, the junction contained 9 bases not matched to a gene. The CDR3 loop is CASSPTGRNKPQHF. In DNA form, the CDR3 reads TGCGCCAGCAGTCCGACAGGGAGGAATAAGCCCCAGCATTTT.

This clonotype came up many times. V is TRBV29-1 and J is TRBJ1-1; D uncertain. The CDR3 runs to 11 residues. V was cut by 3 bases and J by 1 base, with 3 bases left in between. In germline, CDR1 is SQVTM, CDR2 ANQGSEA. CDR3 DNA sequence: TGCAGCGTTGATGGGAACACTGAAGCTTTCTTT. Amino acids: CSVDGNTEAFF.

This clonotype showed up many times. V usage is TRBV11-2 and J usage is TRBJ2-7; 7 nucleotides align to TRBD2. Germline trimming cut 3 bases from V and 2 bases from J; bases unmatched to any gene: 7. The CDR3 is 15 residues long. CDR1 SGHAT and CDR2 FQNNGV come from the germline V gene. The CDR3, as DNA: TGTGCCAGCAGCTTCACGGGAGGAGATCCCTACGAGCAGTACTTC. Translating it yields CASSFTGGDPYEQYF.

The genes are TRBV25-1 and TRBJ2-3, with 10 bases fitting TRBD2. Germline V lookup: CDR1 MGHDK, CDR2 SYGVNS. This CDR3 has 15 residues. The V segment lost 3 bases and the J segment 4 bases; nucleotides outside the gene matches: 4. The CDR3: CASSDLAGAPDTQYF. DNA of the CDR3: TGTGCCAGCAGTGATCTAGCGGGAGCACCAGATACGCAGTATTTT.

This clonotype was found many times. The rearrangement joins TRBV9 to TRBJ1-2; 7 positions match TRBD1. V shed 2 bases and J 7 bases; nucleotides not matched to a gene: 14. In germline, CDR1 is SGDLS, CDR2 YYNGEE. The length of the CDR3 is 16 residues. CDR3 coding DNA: TGTGCCAGCAGCGTTGCGCCCCGGGACAGTCATTCTGGCTACACCTTC. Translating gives CASSVAPRDSHSGYTF.

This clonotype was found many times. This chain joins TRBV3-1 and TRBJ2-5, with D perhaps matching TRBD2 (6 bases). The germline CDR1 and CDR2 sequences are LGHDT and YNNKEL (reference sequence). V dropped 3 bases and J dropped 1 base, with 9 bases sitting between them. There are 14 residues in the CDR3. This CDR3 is CASSQGGSQETQYF. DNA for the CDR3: TGTGCCAGCAGCCAGGGAGGCAGCCAAGAGACCCAGTACTTC.

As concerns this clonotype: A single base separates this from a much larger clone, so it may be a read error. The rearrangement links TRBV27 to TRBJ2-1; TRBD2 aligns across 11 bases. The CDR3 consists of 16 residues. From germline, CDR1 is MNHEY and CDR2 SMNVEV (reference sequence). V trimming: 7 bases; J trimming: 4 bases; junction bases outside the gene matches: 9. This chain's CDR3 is CASNHRGTSGYNEQFF. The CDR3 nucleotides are TGTGCCAGCAACCACCGTGGGACTAGCGGTTACAATGAGCAGTTCTTC.

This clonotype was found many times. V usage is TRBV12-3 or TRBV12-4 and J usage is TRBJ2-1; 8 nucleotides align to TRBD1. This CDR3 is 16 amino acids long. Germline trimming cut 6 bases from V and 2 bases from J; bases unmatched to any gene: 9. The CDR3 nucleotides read TGTGCCAGCAGACCTCATACAGGGGGTACCTACAATGAGCAGTTCTTC. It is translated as CASRPHTGGTYNEQFF.

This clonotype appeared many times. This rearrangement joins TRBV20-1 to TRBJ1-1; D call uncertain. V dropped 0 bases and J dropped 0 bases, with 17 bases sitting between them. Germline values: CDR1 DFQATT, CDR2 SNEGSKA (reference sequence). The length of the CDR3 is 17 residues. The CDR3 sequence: CSARDKTPQPMNTEAFF. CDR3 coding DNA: TGCAGTGCTAGAGATAAGACGCCTCAGCCCATGAACACTGAAGCTTTCTTT.

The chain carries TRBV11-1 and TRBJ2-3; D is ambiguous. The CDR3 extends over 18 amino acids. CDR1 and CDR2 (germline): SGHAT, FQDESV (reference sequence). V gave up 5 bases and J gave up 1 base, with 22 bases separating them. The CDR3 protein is CASSQNSWTQRGTDTQYF. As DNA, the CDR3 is TGTGCCAGCAGCCAGAACTCCTGGACCCAAAGAGGCACAGATACGCAGTATTTT.

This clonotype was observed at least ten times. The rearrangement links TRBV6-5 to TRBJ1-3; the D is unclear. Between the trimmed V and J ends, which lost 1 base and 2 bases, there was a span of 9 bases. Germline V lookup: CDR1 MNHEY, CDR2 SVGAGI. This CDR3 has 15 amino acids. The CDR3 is CASSYFLGPGNTIYF. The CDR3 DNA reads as TGTGCCAGCAGTTACTTTTTAGGCCCTGGAAACACCATATATTTT.

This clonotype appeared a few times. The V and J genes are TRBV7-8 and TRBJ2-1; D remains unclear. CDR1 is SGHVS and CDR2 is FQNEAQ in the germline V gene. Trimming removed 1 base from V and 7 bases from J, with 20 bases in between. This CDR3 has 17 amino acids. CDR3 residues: CASSLDTVWGMFNEQFF. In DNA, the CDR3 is TGTGCCAGCAGCTTAGATACCGTTTGGGGTATGTTTAATGAGCAGTTCTTC. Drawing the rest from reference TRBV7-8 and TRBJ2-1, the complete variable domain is GAGVSQSPRYKVAKRGQDVALRCDPISGHVSLFWYQQALGQGPEFLTYFQNEAQLDKSGLPSDRFFAERPEGSVSTLKIQRTQQEDSAVYLCASSLDTVWGMFNEQFFGPGTRLTVL.

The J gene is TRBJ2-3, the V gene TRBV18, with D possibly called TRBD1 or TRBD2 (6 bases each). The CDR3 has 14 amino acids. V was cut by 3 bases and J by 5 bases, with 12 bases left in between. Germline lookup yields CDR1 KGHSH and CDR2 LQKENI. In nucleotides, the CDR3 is TGTGCCAGCTCACCGGGGGGCCGAGTAGATACGCAGTATTTT. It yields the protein CASSPGGRVDTQYF.

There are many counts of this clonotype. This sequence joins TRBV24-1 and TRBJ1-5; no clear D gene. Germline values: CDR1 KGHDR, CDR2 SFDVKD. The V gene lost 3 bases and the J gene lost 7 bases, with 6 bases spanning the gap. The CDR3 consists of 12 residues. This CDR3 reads CATSDGGQPQHF. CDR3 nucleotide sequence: TGTGCCACCAGTGATGGAGGCCAGCCCCAGCATTTT.

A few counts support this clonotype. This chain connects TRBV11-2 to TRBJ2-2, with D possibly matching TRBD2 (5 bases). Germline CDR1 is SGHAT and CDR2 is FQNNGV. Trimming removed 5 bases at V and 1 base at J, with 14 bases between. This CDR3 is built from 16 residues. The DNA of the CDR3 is TGTGCCAGCAGCCGAGGGCTACATATGAACACCGGGGAGCTGTTTTTT. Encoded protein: CASSRGLHMNTGELFF.

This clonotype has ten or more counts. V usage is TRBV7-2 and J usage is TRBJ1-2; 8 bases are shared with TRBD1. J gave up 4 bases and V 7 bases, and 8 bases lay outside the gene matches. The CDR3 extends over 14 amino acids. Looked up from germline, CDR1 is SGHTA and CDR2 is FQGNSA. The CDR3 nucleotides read TGTGCCAGCACCCCCGCAGGGGGCACCTATGGCTACACCTTC. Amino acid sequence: CASTPAGGTYGYTF.

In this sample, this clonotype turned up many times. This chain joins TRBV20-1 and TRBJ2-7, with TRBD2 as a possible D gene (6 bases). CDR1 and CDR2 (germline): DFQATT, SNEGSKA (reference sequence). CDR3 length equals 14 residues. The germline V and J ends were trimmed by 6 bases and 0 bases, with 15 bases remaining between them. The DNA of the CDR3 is TGCAGTGCCGGGGCGGGGTCCAGCTCCTACGAGCAGTACTTC. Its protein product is CSAGAGSSSYEQYF.

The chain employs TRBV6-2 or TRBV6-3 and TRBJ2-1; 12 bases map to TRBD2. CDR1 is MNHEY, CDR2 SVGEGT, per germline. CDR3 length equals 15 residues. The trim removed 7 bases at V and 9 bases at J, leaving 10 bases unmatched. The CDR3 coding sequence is TGTGCCAGCATCAGACTAGCGGGAGTGGAAGGTGAGCAGTTCTTC. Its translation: CASIRLAGVEGEQFF.

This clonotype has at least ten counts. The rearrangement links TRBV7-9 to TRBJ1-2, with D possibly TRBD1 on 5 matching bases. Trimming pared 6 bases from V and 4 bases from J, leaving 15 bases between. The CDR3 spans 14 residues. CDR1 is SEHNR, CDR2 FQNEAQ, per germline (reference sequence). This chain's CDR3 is CASSFPGLGYGYTF. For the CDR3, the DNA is TGTGCCAGCAGTTTTCCGGGACTGGGCTATGGCTACACCTTC. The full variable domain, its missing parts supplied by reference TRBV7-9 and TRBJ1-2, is DTGVSQNPRHKITKRGQNVTFRCDPISEHNRLYWYRQTLGQGPEFLTYFQNEAQLEKSRLLSDRFSAERPKGSFSTLEIQRTEQGDSAMYLCASSFPGLGYGYTFGSGTRLTVV.

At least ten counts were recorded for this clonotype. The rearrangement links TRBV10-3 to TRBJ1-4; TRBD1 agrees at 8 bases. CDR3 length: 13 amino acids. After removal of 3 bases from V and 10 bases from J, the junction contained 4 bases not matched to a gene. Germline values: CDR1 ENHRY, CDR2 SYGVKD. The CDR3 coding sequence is TGTGCCATCAGTGATCCCAGGGGGCTAAAACTGTTTTTT. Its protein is CAISDPRGLKLFF.

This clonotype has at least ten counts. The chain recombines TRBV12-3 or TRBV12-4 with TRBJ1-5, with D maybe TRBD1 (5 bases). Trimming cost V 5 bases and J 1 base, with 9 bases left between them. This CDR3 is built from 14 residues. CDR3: CASSAQGSNQPQHF. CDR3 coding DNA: TGTGCCAGCAGTGCCCAGGGAAGCAATCAGCCCCAGCATTTT.

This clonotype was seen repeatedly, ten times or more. CDR3 bases: TGTGCCAGCAGGCAAGCCTCCGGGGCCAGGAATCAGCCCCAGCATTTT. It is translated as CASRQASGARNQPQHF. The rearrangement links TRBV12-3 or TRBV12-4 to TRBJ1-5; possible D gene TRBD1, 5 bases. Deletions cut 6 bases from V and 4 bases from J, with 19 bases between. CDR3 length: 16 residues.

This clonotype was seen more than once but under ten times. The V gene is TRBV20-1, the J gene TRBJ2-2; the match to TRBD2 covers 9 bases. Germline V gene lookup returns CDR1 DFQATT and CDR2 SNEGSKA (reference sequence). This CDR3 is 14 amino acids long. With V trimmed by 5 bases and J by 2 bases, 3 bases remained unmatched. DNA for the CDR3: TGCAGTGCTTCGACTAGCGGCAACACCGGGGAGCTGTTTTTT. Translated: CSASTSGNTGELFF.

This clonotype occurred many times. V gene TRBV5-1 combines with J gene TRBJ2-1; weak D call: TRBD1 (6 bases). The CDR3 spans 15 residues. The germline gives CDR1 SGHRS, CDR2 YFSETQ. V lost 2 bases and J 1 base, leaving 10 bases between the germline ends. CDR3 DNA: TGCGCCAGCAGCTTAAACAGGGTATCCTACAATGAGCAGTTCTTC. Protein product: CASSLNRVSYNEQFF.